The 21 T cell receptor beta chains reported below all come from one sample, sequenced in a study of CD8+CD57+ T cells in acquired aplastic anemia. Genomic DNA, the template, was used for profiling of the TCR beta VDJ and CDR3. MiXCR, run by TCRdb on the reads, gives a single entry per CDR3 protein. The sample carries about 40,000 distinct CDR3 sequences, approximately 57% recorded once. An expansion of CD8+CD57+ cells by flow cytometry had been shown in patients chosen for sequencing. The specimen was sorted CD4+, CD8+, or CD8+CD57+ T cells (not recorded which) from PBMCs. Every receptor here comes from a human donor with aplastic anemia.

CDR3 in DNA: TGTGCCAGCAGAAAGGGACAGGGAGCGTTTTTAGCTTTCTTT. Translated, it gives CASRKGQGAFLAFF. The gene calls are TRBV2 and TRBJ1-1; TRBD1 aligns across 9 bases. The V gene end was trimmed by 6 bases and the J gene end by 10 bases; junction bases not matched to a gene: 12. Germline V gene lookup returns CDR1 SNHLY and CDR2 FYNNEI. The CDR3 totals 14 residues.

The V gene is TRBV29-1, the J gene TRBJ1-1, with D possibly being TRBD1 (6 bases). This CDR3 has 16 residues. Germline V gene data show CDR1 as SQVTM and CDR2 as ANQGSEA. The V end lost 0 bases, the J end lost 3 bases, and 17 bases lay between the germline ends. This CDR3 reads CSVEDLRQERDTEAFF. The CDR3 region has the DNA TGCAGCGTTGAAGATCTCCGACAGGAAAGGGACACTGAAGCTTTCTTT.

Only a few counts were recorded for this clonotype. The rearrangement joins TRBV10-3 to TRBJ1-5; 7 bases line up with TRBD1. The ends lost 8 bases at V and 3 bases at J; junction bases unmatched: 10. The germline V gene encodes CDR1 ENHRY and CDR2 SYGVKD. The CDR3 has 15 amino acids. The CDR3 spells CAIEAGQSINQPQHF. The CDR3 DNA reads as TGTGCCATCGAGGCGGGACAGAGTATCAATCAGCCCCAGCATTTT.

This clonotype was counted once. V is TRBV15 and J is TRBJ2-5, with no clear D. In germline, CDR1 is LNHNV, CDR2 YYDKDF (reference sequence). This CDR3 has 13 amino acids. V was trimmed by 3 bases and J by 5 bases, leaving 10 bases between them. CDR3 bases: TGTGCCACCAGCAGGGACCCGAAGGAGACCCAGTACTTC. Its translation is CATSRDPKETQYF.

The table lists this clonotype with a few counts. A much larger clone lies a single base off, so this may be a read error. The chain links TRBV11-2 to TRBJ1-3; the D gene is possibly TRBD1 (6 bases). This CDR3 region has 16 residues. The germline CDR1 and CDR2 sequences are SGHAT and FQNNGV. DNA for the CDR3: TGTGCCAACAGCTTCGGGGGGCAGTACTCTGGAAACACCATATATTTT. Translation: CANSFGGQYSGNTIYF.

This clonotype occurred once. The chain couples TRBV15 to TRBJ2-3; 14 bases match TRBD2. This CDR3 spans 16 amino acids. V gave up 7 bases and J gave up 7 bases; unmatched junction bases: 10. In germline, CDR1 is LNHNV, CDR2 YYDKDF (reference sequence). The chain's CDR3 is CATNEGTSGSRNTQYF. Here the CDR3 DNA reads TGTGCCACCAACGAAGGGACTAGCGGGAGTAGGAATACGCAGTATTTT.

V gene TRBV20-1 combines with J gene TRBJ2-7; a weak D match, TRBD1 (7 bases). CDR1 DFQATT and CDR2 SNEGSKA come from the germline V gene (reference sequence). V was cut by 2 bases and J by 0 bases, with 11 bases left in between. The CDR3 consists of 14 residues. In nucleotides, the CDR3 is TGCAGTGCTAGACGCGGGACAGACTCCTACGAGCAGTACTTC. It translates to CSARRGTDSYEQYF.

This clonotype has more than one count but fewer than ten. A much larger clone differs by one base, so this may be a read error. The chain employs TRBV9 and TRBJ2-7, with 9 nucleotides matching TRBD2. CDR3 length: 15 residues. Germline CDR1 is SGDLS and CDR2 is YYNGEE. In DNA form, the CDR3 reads TGTGCCCGCAGCGTAGGTTCTAGCGGGGACTACGAGCAGTACTTC. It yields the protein CARSVGSSGDYEQYF.

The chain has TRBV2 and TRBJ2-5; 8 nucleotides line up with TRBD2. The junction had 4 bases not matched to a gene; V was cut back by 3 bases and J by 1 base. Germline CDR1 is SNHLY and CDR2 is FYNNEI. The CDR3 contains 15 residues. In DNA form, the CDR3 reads TGTGCCAGCAGTGAGGACGGGGGGGGCCAAGAGACCCAGTACTTC. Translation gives CASSEDGGGQETQYF.

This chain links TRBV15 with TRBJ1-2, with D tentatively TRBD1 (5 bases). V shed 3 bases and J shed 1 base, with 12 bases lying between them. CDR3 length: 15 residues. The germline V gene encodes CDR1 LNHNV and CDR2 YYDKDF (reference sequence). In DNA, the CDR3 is TGTGCCACCAGCAGCCCAATCGGGGGTAACTATGGCTACACCTTC. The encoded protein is CATSSPIGGNYGYTF.

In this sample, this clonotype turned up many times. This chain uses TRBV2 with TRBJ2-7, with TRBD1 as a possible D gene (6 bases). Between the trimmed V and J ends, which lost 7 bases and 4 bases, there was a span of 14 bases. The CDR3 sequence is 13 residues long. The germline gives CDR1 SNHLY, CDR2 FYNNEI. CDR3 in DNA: TGTGCCAGCAACGGTGGGGGCGCATACGAGCAGTACTTC. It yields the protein CASNGGGAYEQYF.

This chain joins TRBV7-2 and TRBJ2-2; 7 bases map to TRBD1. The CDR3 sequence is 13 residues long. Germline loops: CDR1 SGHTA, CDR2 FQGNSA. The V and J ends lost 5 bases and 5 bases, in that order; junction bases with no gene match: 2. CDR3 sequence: CASSTTGTGELFF. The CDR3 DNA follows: TGTGCCAGCAGCACGACAGGGACCGGGGAGCTGTTTTTT. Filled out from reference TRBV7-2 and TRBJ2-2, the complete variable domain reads GAGVSQSPSNKVTEKGKDVELRCDPISGHTALYWYRQSLGQGLEFLIYFQGNSAPDKSGLPSDRFSAERTGGSVSTLTIQRTQQEDSAVYLCASSTTGTGELFFGEGSRLTVL.

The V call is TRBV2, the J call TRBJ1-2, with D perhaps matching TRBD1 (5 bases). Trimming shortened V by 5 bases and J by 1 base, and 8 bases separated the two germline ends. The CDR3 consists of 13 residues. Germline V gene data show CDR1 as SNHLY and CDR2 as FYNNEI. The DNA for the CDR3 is TGTGCCAGCAGTCGGGACTTTAACTATGGCTACACCTTC. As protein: CASSRDFNYGYTF.

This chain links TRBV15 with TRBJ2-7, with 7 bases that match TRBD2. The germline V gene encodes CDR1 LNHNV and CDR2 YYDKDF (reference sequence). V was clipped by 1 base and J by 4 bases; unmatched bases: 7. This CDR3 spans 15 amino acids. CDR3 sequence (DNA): TGTGCCACCAGCAGAGTCGGGGGGTCAGGGTACGAGCAGTACTTC. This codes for CATSRVGGSGYEQYF. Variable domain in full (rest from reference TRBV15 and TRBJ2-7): DAMVIQNPRYQVTQFGKPVTLSCSQTLNHNVMYWYQQKSSQAPKLLFHYYDKDFNNEADTPDNFQSRRPNTSFCFLDIRSPGLGDTAMYLCATSRVGGSGYEQYFGPGTRLTVT.

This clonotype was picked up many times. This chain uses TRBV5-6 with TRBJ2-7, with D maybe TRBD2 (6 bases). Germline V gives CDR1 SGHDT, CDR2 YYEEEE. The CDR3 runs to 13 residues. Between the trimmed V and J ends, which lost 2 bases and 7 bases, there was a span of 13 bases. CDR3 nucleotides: TGTGCCAGCAGCTTCGGACTACCTTCTGAGCAGTACTTC. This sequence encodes CASSFGLPSEQYF.

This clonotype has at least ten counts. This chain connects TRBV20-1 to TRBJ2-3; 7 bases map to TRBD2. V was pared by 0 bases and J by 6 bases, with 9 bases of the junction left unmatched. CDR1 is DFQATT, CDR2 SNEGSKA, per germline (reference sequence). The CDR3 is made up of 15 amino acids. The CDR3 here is CSARDHLVGGDTQYF. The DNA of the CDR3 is TGCAGTGCTAGAGATCACCTTGTCGGGGGGGATACGCAGTATTTT.

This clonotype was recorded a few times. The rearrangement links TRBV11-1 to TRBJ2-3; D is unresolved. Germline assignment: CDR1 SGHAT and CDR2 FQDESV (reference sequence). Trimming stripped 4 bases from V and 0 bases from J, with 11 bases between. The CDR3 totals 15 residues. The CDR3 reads CASSSSAPSTDTQYF. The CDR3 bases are TGTGCCAGCAGCTCATCGGCCCCCAGCACAGATACGCAGTATTTT.

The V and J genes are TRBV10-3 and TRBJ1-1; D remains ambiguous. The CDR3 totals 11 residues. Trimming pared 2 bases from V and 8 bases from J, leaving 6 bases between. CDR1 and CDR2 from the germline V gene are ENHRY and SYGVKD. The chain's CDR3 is CAISEEQEAFF. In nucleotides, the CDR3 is TGTGCCATCAGTGAGGAGCAAGAAGCTTTCTTT.

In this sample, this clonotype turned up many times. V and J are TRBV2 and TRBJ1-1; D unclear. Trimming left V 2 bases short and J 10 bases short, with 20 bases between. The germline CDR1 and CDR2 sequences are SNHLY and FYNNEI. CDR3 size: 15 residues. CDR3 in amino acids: CASSETLGGLSVAFF. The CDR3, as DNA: TGTGCCAGCAGTGAAACCCTTGGTGGACTTTCGGTAGCTTTCTTT.

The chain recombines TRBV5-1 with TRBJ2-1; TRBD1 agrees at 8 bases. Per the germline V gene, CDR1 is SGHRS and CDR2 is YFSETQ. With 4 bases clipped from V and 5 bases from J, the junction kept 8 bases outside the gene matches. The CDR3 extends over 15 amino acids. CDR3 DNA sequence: TGCGCCAGCAGCCAGGACAGGGAGAAACACAATGAGCAGTTCTTC. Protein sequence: CASSQDREKHNEQFF.

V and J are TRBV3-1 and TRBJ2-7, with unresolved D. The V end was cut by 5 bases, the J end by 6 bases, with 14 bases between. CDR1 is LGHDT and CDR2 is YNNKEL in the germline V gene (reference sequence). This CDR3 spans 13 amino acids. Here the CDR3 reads CASSARLRAEQYF. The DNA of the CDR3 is TGTGCCAGCAGCGCTCGGTTAAGGGCCGAGCAGTACTTC.